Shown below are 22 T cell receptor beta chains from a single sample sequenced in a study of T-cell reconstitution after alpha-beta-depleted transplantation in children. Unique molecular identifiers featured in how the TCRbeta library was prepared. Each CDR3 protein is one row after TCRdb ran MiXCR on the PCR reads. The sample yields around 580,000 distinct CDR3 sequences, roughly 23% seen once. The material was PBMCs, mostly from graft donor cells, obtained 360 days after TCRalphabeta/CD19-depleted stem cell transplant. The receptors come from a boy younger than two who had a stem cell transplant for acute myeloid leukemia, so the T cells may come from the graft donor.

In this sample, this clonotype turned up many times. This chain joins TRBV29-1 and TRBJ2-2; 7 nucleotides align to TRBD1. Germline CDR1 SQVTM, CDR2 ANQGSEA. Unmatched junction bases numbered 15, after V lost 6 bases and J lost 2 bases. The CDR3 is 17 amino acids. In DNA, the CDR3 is TGCAGCGTCGCCGGTACCTTCGGACAGGCAAACACCGGGGAGCTGTTTTTT. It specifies CSVAGTFGQANTGELFF.

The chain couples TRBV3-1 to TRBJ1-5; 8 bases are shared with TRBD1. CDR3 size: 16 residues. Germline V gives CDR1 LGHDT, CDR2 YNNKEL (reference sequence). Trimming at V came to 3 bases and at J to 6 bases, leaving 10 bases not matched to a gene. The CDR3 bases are TGTGCCAGCAGCCAGGGGCTTGCAGGGGGCGGTCAGCCCCAGCATTTT. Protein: CASSQGLAGGGQPQHF. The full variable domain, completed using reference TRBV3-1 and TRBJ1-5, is DTAVSQTPKYLVTQMGNDKSIKCEQNLGHDTMYWYKQDSKKFLKIMFSYNNKELIINETVPNRFSPKSPDKAHLNLHINSLELGDSAVYFCASSQGLAGGGQPQHFGDGTRLSIL.

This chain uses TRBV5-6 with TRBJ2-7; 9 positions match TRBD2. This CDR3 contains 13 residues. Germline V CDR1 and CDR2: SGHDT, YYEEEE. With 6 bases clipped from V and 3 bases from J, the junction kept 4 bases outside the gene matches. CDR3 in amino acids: CASTTSGYYEQYF. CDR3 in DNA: TGTGCCAGCACGACTAGCGGCTACTACGAGCAGTACTTC.

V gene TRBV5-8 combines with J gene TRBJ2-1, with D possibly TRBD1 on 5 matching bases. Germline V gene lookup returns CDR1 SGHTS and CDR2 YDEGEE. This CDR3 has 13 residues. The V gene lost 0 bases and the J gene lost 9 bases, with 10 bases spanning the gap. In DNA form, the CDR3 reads TGTGCCAGCAGCTTGGCCAGGGCCGGTGAGCAGTTCTTC. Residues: CASSLARAGEQFF.

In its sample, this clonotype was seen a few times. Here the CDR3 reads CASSYSAAGTTLGEQYF. The CDR3, as DNA: TGTGCCAGCAGTTACTCGGCCGCAGGGACTACTTTGGGGGAGCAGTACTTC. This sequence joins TRBV6-5 and TRBJ2-7, with TRBD2 matching over 7 bases. This CDR3 is 17 amino acids long. V lost 0 bases, J lost 7 bases, and 15 bases stayed unmatched. The germline V gene encodes CDR1 MNHEY and CDR2 SVGAGI.

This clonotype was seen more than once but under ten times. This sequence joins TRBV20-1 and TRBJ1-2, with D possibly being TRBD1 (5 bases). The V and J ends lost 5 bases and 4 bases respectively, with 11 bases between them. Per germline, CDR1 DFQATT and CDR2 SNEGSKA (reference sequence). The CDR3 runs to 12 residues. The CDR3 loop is CSARGLLYGYTF. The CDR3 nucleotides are TGCAGTGCTCGGGGACTGCTCTATGGCTACACCTTC.

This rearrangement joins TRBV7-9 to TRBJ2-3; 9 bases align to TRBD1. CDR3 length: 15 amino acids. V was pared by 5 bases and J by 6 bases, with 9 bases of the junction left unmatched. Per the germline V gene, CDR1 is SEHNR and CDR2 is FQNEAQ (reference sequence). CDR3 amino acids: CASSVTGGLQDTQYF. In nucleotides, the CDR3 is TGTGCCAGCAGCGTTACAGGGGGCCTTCAGGATACGCAGTATTTT.

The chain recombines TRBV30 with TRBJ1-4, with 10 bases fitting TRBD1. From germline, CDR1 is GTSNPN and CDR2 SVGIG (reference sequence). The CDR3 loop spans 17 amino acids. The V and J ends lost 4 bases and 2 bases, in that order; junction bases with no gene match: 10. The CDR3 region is CAWTRDRGGDTNEKLFF. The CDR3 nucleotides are TGTGCCTGGACACGGGACAGGGGAGGAGACACTAATGAAAAACTGTTTTTT.

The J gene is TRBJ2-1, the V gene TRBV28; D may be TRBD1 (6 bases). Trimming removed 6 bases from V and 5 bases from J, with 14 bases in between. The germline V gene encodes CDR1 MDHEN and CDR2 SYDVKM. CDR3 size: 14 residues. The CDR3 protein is CASRILTGNNEQFF. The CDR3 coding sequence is TGTGCCAGCAGGATCCTGACAGGTAACAATGAGCAGTTCTTC.

The DNA of the CDR3 is TGTGCCAGCAGTGAGGGGACAGGGAGTGAAAAACTGTTTTTT. This gives the protein CASSEGTGSEKLFF. The chain joins TRBV2 to TRBJ1-4, with TRBD1 matching 9 bases. Per germline, CDR1 SNHLY and CDR2 FYNNEI. This CDR3 is built from 14 residues. Germline trimming cut 3 bases from V and 7 bases from J; bases unmatched to any gene: 3. The full variable domain, in which reference TRBV2 and TRBJ1-4 provide the parts outside the CDR3, is EPEVTQTPSHQVTQMGQEVILRCVPISNHLYFYWYRQILGQKVEFLVSFYNNEISEKSEIFDDQFSVERPDGSNFTLKIRSTKLEDSAMYFCASSEGTGSEKLFFGSGTQLSVL.

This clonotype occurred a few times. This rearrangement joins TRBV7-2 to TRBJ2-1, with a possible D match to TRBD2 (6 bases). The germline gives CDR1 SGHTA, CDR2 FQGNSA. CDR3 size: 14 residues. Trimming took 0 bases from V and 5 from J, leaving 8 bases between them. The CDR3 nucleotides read TGTGCCAGCAGCTTAGCGACTAGGAACAATGAGCAGTTCTTC. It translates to CASSLATRNNEQFF.

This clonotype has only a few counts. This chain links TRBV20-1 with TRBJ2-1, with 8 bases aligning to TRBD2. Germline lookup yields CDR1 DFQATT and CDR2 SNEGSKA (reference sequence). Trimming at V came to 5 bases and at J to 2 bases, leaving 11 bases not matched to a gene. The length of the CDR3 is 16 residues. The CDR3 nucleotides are TGCAGTGCTTCACTCGGGGGGGCTAGTGCCTACAATGAGCAGTTCTTC. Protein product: CSASLGGASAYNEQFF.

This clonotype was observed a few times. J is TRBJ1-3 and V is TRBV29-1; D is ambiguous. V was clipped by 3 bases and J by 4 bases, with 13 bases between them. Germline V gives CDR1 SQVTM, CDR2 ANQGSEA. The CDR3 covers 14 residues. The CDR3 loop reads CSVEGPSSGNTIYF. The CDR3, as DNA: TGCAGCGTTGAGGGTCCATCATCAGGAAACACCATATATTTT.

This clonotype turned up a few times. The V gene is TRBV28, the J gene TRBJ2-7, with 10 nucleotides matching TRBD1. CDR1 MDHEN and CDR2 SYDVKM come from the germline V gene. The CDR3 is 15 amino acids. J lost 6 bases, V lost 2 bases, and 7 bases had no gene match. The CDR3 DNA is TGTGCCAGCAGTTTAGTTGGACAGGGGGGCTCCGAGCAGTACGTC. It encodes CASSLVGQGGSEQYV.

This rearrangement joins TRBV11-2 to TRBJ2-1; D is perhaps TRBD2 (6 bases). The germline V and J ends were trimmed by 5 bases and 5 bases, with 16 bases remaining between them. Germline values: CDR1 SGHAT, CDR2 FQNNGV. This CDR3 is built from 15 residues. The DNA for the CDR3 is TGTGCCAGCAGCCCACCGGGACTTGGAGACAATGAGCAGTTCTTC. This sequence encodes CASSPPGLGDNEQFF.

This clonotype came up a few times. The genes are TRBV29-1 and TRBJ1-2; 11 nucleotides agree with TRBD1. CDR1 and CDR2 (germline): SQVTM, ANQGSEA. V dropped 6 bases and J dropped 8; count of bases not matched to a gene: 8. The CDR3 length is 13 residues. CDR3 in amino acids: CSVPGQGATGYTF. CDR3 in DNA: TGCAGCGTCCCCGGACAGGGGGCTACGGGCTACACCTTC.

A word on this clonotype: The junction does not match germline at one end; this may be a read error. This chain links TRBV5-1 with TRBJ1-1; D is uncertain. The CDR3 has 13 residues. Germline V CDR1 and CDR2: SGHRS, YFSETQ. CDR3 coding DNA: TGCGCCAGCACCTTGGTCGGGGACACTGAAGCTTTCTTT. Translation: CASTLVGDTEAFF.

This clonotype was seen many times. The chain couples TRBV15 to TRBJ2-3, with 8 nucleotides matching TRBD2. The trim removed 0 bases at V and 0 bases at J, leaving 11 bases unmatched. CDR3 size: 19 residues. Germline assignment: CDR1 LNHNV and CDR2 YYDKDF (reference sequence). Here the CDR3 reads CATSRDPYGGEDSTDTQYF. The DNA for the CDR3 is TGTGCCACCAGCAGAGACCCTTACGGGGGGGAAGATAGCACAGATACGCAGTATTTT.

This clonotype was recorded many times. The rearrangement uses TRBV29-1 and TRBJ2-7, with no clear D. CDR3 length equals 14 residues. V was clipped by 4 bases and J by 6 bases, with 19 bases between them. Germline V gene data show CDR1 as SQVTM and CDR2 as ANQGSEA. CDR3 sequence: CSVGTVITPGEQYF. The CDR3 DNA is TGCAGCGTTGGAACGGTCATTACCCCGGGCGAGCAGTACTTC.

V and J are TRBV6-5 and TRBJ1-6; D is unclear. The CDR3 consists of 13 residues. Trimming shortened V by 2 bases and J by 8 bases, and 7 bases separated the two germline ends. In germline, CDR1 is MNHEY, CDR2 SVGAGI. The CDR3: CASSYALDSPLHF. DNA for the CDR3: TGTGCCAGCAGTTACGCCTTAGATTCACCCCTCCACTTT.

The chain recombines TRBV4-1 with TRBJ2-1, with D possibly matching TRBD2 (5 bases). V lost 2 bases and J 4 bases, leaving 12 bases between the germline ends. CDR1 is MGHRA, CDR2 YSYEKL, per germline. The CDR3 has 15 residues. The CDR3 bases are TGCGCCAGCAGCCAACGGACTTCGCCTTACAATGAGCAGTTCTTC. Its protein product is CASSQRTSPYNEQFF.

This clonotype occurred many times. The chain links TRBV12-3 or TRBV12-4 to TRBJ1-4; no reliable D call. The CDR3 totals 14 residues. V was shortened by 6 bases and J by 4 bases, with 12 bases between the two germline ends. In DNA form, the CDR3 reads TGTGCCAGCAGGACGACGGGCCTTAATGAAAAACTGTTTTTT. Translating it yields CASRTTGLNEKLFF.